A selection of T cell receptor beta chains follows, all from one sample in a study of tumor-infiltrating lymphocytes in glioblastoma multiforme. MiXCR, run by TCRdb on the multiplex PCR reads, gives a single entry per CDR3 protein. Of fewer than 10,000 distinct CDR3 sequences listed, around 74% are singletons. The sequencing input was brain tumor tissue. The receptors were gathered from a male donor with glioblastoma. Each CDR3 is given with its conserved first and last residue. Fields, in order: D gene, J gene, V gene, clone size, CDR3 protein, CDR3 DNA. The D gene is left open where the match is weak. Clone size, where shown, is once, few, many, or a class for clones that have expanded.

>-|TRBJ1-2|TRBV10-1|-
CASSDALLGGYTF
TGCGCCAGCAGTGATGCCCTCCTCGGGGGCTACACCTTC
>-|TRBJ2-1|TRBV29-1|-
CSSLRLGDPYNGQFF
TGCAGCTCCCTGAGACTAGGGGACCCCTACAATGGGCAGTTCTTC
>TRBD1|TRBJ1-1|TRBV20-1|once
CSAPRQGSTEAFF
TGCAGTGCGCCGAGACAGGGCTCCACTGAAGCTTTCTTT
>TRBD1|TRBJ2-1|TRBV6-5|-
CVSSSTGQGPNEQLF
TGTGTCAGCAGCAGCACCGGACAGGGGCCCAATGAGCAGCTCTTC
>TRBD1|TRBJ2-7|TRBV10-1|many
CASSGIGTGDLYEQYF
TGCGCCAGCAGTGGAATTGGGACAGGGGATTTATACGAGCAGTACTTC
>TRBD2|TRBJ2-1|TRBV11-2|-
CASSLDFPPSPGGGDELFF
TGCGCCAGCAGCTTAGATTTTCCCCCCTCTCCGGGAGGTGGGGATGAGCTGTTCTTC
>TRBD1|TRBJ2-1|TRBV5-1|-
CASSDPGQGYNEEFF
TGCGCCAGCAGCGACCCGGGACAGGGTTACAATGAGGAGTTCTTC
>-|TRBJ2-1|TRBV12-3/TRBV12-4|-
CDSSEGNEQFF
TGTGACAGTTCCGAGGGGAATGAGCAGTTCTTC
>-|TRBJ2-2|TRBV29-1|-
CSGGKGTGELFF
TGCAGCGGCGGGAAGGGCACCGGGGAGCTGTTTTTT
>-|TRBJ2-1|TRBV6-5|-
CASSYGPGFGERSF
TGTGCTAGCAGTTACGGGCCGGGCTTCGGTGAGCGGTCCTTC
>TRBD2|TRBJ2-3|TRBV20-1|few
CSARASGDLTDTQYF
TGCAGTGCTAGAGCTAGCGGGGACCTCACAGATACGCAGTATTTT
>-|TRBJ2-1|TRBV27|-
CASSLPGEDEQFF
TGTGCCAGCAGTTTGCCGGGGGAGGATGAGCAGTTCTTC
>TRBD1|TRBJ1-1|TRBV20-1|-
CSARTGTNTEAFF
TGCAGTGCTAGGACAGGGACGAACACTGAAGCTTTCTTT
>TRBD1|TRBJ1-5|TRBV11-3|-
CASSLGQNQPQHF
TGTGCCAGCAGCTTGGGACAGAATCAGCCCCAGCATTTT
>-|TRBJ1-4|TRBV10-2|-
CASSEVGGFGKLFF
TGCGCCAGCAGTGAGGTGGGGGGCTTCGGTAAACTGTTTTTT
>TRBD2|TRBJ2-1|TRBV5-4|-
CAGSLRLAGVERFF
TGTGCCGGCAGCTTGAGGCTAGCGGGGGTTGAGCGGTTCTTC
>-|TRBJ2-1|TRBV6-6|-
CASSVLARWPVEQFF
TGTGCCAGCAGTGTTCTAGCGAGATGGCCCGTGGAGCAGTTCTTC
>-|TRBJ2-1|TRBV11-2|-
CASSLDKWNEQFF
TGCGCCAGCAGCTTAGATAAGTGGAATGAGCAATTCTTC
>TRBD2|TRBJ2-3|TRBV12-3/TRBV12-4|-
CAISSLAGKDTQYF
TGTGCCATCAGTTCGCTAGCGGGAAAGGATACACAGTATTTT
>TRBD2|TRBJ2-7|TRBV4-1|-
CASNQATSGSLEQYF
TGTGCCAGCAACCAAGCGACTAGCGGGAGTTTAGAGCAGTACTTC
>-|TRBJ2-7|TRBV6-6|-
CASIPGAYEQYF
TGTGCCAGCATCCCCGGGGCCTACGAGCAGTACTTC
>TRBD1|TRBJ1-2|TRBV6-5|-
CASSITGGQGYAF
TGCGCCAGCAGTATCACAGGGGGTCAGGGCTACGCCTTC
>-|TRBJ2-2|TRBV20-1|-
CSASNSRLVAGELFF
TGCAGTGCTAGCAATAGTCGTTTGGTGGCCGGGGAGCTGTTTTTT
>TRBD1|TRBJ2-5|TRBV11-1|-
CVSSLPGQGARETQYF
TGTGTCAGTAGCCTCCCGGGACAGGGAGCAAGGGAGACCCAGTACTTC
>-|TRBJ1-2|TRBV11-3|few
CASSQASYGYTF
TGTGCCAGCAGCCAGGCTTCCTATGGCTACACCTTC
>-|TRBJ2-3|TRBV5-1|-
CACSNRDSIDTQYF
TGCGCCTGCAGCAACAGGGATTCAATAGATACGCAGTATTTT
>TRBD2|TRBJ2-1|TRBV11-2|few
CASSLGVSGGNDNEQFF
TGTGCCAGCAGCTTAGGGGTTAGCGGGGGCAACGACAATGAGCAGTTCTTC
>-|TRBJ2-7|TRBV29-1|-
CSVEETIYEQYF
TGCAGCGTTGAAGAGACTATCTACGAGCAGTACTTC
>TRBD2|TRBJ2-7|TRBV6-1|-
CASSAGLAGVGEQYF
TGTGCCAGCAGTGCCGGACTAGCGGGAGTAGGTGAGCAGTACTTC
>-|TRBJ2-7|TRBV20-1|-
CSTPEQGSSYEQYF
TGCAGTACGCCGGAACAGGGATCCTCCTACGAGCAGTACTTC
>-|TRBJ2-5|TRBV5-5|once
CASNLGGETQYF
TGTGCCAGCAACTTGGGGGGTGAGACCCAGTACTTC
>TRBD1|TRBJ2-5|TRBV11-1|once
CASSLDRLGAQYF
TGTGCCAGCAGCTTGGACAGGCTGGGGGCCCAGTACTTC
>TRBD2|TRBJ2-1|TRBV11-3|once
CASSARIAGGNEQFF
TGTGCCAGCAGCGCGCGAATAGCGGGAGGTAATGAGCAGTTCTTC
>-|TRBJ2-3|TRBV11-1|many
CASSPFGTDTQYF
TGTGCCAGCAGCCCCTTCGGCACAGATACGCAGTATTTT
>-|TRBJ1-5|TRBV29-1|-
CSVQDGNQPQHF
TGCAGCGTTCAGGATGGCAATCAGCCCCAGCATTTT
>-|TRBJ2-1|TRBV11-3|-
CASSFGGPKVRFF
TGTGCCAGCAGCTTCGGAGGGCCCAAGGTGCGGTTCTTC
>-|TRBJ1-2|TRBV30|few
CAWNTGGGYGYTF
TGTGCCTGGAACACGGGAGGGGGCTATGGCTACACCTTC
>TRBD2|TRBJ2-3|TRBV20-1|large
CSASRPGLAGGPSSTDTQYF
TGCAGTGCTAGTCGCCCCGGACTAGCGGGAGGGCCGAGTAGCACAGATACGCAGTATTTT
>-|TRBJ2-7|TRBV10-3|-
CAISERVGCYEQYF
TGTGCCATCAGTGAGAGGGTTGGGTGTTACGAGCAATACTTC
>-|TRBJ1-6|TRBV6-1|medium-sized
CASSEEGRPDSPLHF
TGTGCCAGCAGTGAAGAGGGGAGGCCGGATTCACCCCTCCACTTT
>-|TRBJ2-1|TRBV11-3|-
CANSLGGPNEQLF
TGTGCCAACAGCCTCGGAGGGCCCAATGAGCAGCTCTTC
>-|TRBJ2-5|TRBV11-2|-
CASSLGVGLEENQYF
TGTGCCAGCAGCCTAGGAGTGGGCTTGGAAGAGAACCAGTACTTC
>TRBD1|TRBJ1-1|TRBV20-1|many
CSADPTGGLGTEAFF
TGCAGTGCAGATCCGACAGGGGGATTAGGCACTGAAGCTTTCTTT